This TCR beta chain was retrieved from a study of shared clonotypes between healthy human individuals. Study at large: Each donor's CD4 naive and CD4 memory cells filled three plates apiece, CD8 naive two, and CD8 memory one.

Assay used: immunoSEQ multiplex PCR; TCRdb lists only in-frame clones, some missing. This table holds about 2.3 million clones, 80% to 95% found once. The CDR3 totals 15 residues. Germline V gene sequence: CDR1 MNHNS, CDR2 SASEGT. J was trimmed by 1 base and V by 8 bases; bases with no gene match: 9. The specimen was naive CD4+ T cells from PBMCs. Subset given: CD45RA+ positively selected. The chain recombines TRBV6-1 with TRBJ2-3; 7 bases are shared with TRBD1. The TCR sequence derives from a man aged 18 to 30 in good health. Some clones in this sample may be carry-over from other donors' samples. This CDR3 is CASGSRGRGTDTQYF. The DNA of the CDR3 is TGTGCCAGCGGTAGTAGGGGGCGCGGCACAGATACGCAGTATTTT.